This TCR beta chain was sequenced in a study of blood T cells in healthy people across ages. Points on this clonotype: With a much larger clone just one base away, this may be a read error.

The CDR3 loop spans 16 amino acids. It was with a sample-barcoded 5' primer and a J-beta primer mix that a second PCR of about 7 to 12 cycles was run. One entry per CDR3 protein results from TCRdb running MiXCR on the 5' RACE reads. Altogether over 1,500,000 distinct CDR3 sequences are present, 35% to 50% being singletons, with the ten largest covering 23%. The receptor comes from a human donor in good health. Sample: blood. This chain links TRBV12-3 or TRBV12-4 with TRBJ2-7, with D hard to call. CDR3 protein: CAGSLEVGVRGSEQYF. Written as DNA, the CDR3 is TGTGCCGGCAGTTTAGAGGTTGGGGTTCGAGGATCCGAGCAGTACTTC.